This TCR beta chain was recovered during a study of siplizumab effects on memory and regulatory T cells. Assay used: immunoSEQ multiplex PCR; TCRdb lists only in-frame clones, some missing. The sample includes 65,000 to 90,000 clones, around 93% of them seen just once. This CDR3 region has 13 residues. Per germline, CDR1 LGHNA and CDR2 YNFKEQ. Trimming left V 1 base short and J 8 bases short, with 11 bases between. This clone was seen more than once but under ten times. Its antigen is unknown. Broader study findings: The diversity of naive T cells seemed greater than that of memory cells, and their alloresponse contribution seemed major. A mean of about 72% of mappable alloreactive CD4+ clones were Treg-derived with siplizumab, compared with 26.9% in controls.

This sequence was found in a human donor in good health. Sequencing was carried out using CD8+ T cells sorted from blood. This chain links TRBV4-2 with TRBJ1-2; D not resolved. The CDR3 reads CASSQGTGSGYTF. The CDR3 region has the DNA TGTGCCAGCAGCCAAGGGACTGGCTCGGGCTACACCTTC.